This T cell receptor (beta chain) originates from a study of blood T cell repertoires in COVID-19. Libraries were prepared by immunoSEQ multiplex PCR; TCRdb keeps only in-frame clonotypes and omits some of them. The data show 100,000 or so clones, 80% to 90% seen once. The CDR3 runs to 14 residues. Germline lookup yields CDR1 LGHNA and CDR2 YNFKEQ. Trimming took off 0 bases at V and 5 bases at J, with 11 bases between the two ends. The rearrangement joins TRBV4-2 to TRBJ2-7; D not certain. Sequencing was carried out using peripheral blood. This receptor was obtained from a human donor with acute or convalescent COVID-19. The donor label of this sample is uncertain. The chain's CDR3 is CASSQELERHEQYF. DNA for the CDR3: TGTGCCAGCAGCCAAGAGCTGGAGAGACACGAGCAGTACTTC.